One and the same sample provided the 14 T cell receptor beta chains below, sequenced in a study of blood T cell repertoires in COVID-19. Only in-frame clones appear in the TCRdb table, and some are missing; sequencing was by immunoSEQ multiplex PCR. The profile shows some 230,000 clones, more than 75% of them singletons. The specimen was peripheral blood. The receptors come from a man in his forties or fifties with acute or convalescent COVID-19.

V gene TRBV19 combines with J gene TRBJ1-2; TRBD1 aligns across 9 bases. Trimming at V came to 1 base and at J to 7 bases, leaving 7 bases not matched to a gene. Germline assignment: CDR1 LNHDA and CDR2 SQIVND (reference sequence). The CDR3 runs to 15 residues. This CDR3 is CASSIGPDRGVGYTF. DNA for the CDR3: TGTGCCAGTAGTATAGGCCCGGACAGGGGAGTTGGCTACACCTTC.

The chain carries TRBV29-1 and TRBJ2-7, with D perhaps matching TRBD2 (5 bases). Trimming stripped 8 bases from V and 2 bases from J, with 16 bases between. This CDR3 is 13 amino acids long. Germline assignment: CDR1 SQVTM and CDR2 ANQGSEA. CDR3 loop: CSSYGEGPYEQYF. The CDR3, as DNA: TGCAGCTCCTATGGTGAGGGCCCCTACGAGCAGTACTTC.

V and J are TRBV14 and TRBJ1-3; TRBD1 is a possible D gene (5 bases). Deletions cut 1 base from V and 4 bases from J, with 17 bases between. The CDR3 covers 17 residues. Germline CDR1 is SGHDN and CDR2 is FVKESK. The DNA of the CDR3 is TGTGCCAGCAGCCAAGGGGCAGGGCTTGCGGTGGGAAACACCATATATTTT. It specifies CASSQGAGLAVGNTIYF.

This clone was recorded many times. This chain connects TRBV10-3 to TRBJ1-5; 7 nucleotides align to TRBD1. This CDR3 has 13 amino acids. The J segment lost 0 bases and the V segment lost 8 bases, leaving 1 base of the junction unmatched. Germline CDR1 ENHRY, CDR2 SYGVKD. For the CDR3, the DNA is TGTGCCATCGGGACAGATAGCAATCAGCCCCAGCATTTT. Its translation: CAIGTDSNQPQHF.

The chain is built from TRBV29-1 and TRBJ1-1; 7 bases are shared with TRBD1. The CDR3 runs 13 residues. With 4 bases clipped from V and 7 bases from J, the junction kept 9 bases outside the gene matches. Germline V gene sequence: CDR1 SQVTM, CDR2 ANQGSEA. Here the CDR3 DNA reads TGCAGCGTTGGAACGAGGCAGGGGGTTGAAGCTTTCTTT. Translation gives CSVGTRQGVEAFF.

The CDR3 loop reads CASSLGQGYEKLFF. Here the CDR3 DNA reads TGCGCCAGCAGCTTGGGACAGGGGTATGAAAAACTGTTTTTT. The rearrangement uses TRBV5-1 and TRBJ1-4; 8 bases agree with TRBD1. The CDR3 is 14 residues long. The J segment lost 6 bases and the V segment lost 0 bases, leaving 1 base of the junction unmatched. CDR1 and CDR2 (germline): SGHRS, YFSETQ. Looking up the rest from reference TRBV5-1 and TRBJ1-4 gives the full variable domain: KAGVTQTPRYLIKTRGQQVTLSCSPISGHRSVSWYQQTPGQGLQFLFEYFSETQRNKGNFPGRFSGRQFSNSRSEMNVSTLELGDSALYLCASSLGQGYEKLFFGSGTQLSVL.

This chain links TRBV14 with TRBJ2-3; D gene unclear. Germline loops: CDR1 SGHDN, CDR2 FVKESK. This CDR3 region has 13 residues. The germline V and J ends were trimmed by 4 bases and 4 bases, with 9 bases remaining between them. Here the CDR3 DNA reads TGTGCCAGCAGCCTTGACTCATCAGATACGCAGTATTTT. Its protein is CASSLDSSDTQYF.

This chain joins TRBV4-1 and TRBJ2-1, with 8 bases aligning to TRBD2. CDR1 MGHRA and CDR2 YSYEKL come from the germline V gene. The trim removed 2 bases at V and 9 bases at J, leaving 6 bases unmatched. The CDR3 sequence is 14 residues long. CDR3 coding DNA: TGCGCCAGCAGCCAAATGGGACTAGGGGGTGAGCAGTTCTTC. Protein product: CASSQMGLGGEQFF.

This chain links TRBV15 with TRBJ1-4; tentative D call: TRBD1 (6 bases). Per germline, CDR1 LNHNV and CDR2 YYDKDF (reference sequence). This CDR3 has 14 amino acids. V was pared by 8 bases and J by 4 bases, with 14 bases between. CDR3 protein: CATCKDRINEKLFF. CDR3 DNA: TGTGCCACCTGCAAAGACAGGATTAATGAAAAACTGTTTTTT. Combining the CDR3 with reference TRBV15 and TRBJ1-4 gives the whole variable domain DAMVIQNPRYQVTQFGKPVTLSCSQTLNHNVMYWYQQKSSQAPKLLFHYYDKDFNNEADTPDNFQSRRPNTSFCFLDIRSPGLGDTAMYLCATCKDRINEKLFFGSGTQLSVL.

This sequence joins TRBV5-1 and TRBJ1-6; 7 positions agree with TRBD1. Per germline, CDR1 SGHRS and CDR2 YFSETQ. V was clipped by 4 bases and J by 10 bases; unmatched bases: 11. This CDR3 is built from 15 residues. CDR3 protein: CASSLGQLGGSPLHF. The CDR3 region has the DNA TGCGCCAGCAGCCTGGGACAGCTCGGAGGGTCACCCCTCCACTTT.

This clone was counted a few times. Written as DNA, the CDR3 is TGTGCCAGCAGTTCCTCAGGGGACTATGGCTACACCTTC. Amino acids: CASSSSGDYGYTF. The chain joins TRBV12-3 or TRBV12-4 to TRBJ1-2; maybe TRBD1 (6 bases). The CDR3 covers 13 residues. The V end was cut by 4 bases, the J end by 3 bases, with 9 bases between.

This clone appeared a few times. V gene TRBV5-4 combines with J gene TRBJ2-2; 9 bases align to TRBD1. The CDR3 extends over 14 amino acids. Trimming cost V 6 bases and J 3 bases; bases outside gene matches: 3. Germline V gene data show CDR1 as SGHNT and CDR2 as YYREEE (reference sequence). CDR3 nucleotides: TGTGCCAGCAACAGGGGGCGAGACACCGGGGAGCTGTTTTTT. It translates to CASNRGRDTGELFF.

Details on this clone: A much larger clone sits a single nucleotide away, making a read error possible. This same CDR3 is encoded by further DNA sequences in the sample. V is TRBV4-2 and J is TRBJ2-3, with TRBD2 as a possible D gene (5 bases). Trimming cost V 0 bases and J 6 bases, with 7 bases left between them. There are 13 residues in the CDR3. Germline lookup yields CDR1 LGHNA and CDR2 YNFKEQ. For the CDR3, the DNA is TGTGCCAGCAGCCAAGATAGGAGGGATACGCAGTATTTT. It specifies CASSQDRRDTQYF.

The chain uses TRBV29-1 and TRBJ2-2; the D gene is possibly TRBD2 (7 bases). The CDR3 spans 15 residues. V was trimmed by 6 bases and J by 2 bases, leaving 16 bases between them. Germline-derived CDR1 and CDR2 are SQVTM and ANQGSEA. CDR3 bases: TGCAGCGTCGCCAATCGGGGGGCTAACACCGGGGAGCTGTTTTTT. Amino acid sequence: CSVANRGANTGELFF.